The entry below describes one TCR beta chain. This clone was observed a few times. Its antigen is not yet known. Base qualities are not provided; no much larger clone lies one nucleotide away. This sample is part of a study of CD8+ T cells in alopecia areata listed by TCRdb under 2018. Study-wide context: The treated patients took part in an open-label pilot trial in which moderate-to-severe alopecia areata was treated with oral tofacitinib at 5 to 10 mg twice daily. Patients received tofacitinib for 6 to 18 months and were then followed off drug for 6 months to check for delayed response and recurrence. In treated patients, disease severity was measured using the SALT score, which gives the percentage of scalp surface area affected. High-throughput TCRbeta sequencing was used to examine T cell clonal expansion in alopecia areata in both the C3H/HeJ mouse model and human patients. On the human side, TCRbeta sequencing was run on scalp tissue and on sorted CD4+ and CD8+ peripheral blood T cells from healthy controls and from alopecia areata patients with either patchy or totalis/universalis disease. Patients on tofacitinib were biopsied at baseline and after 4 and 24 weeks of treatment, and several of the patients also had a later scalp biopsy. Clonality in the scalp was compared among normal scalp (n=4), patchy alopecia areata scalp (n=8), and alopecia totalis/universalis scalp (n=8). RNA was extracted with the PAXgene miRNA kit for fixed scalp, the miRNeasy kit for PBMCs, and the RNeasy kit for mouse skin. Amplification of TCRbeta CDR3 regions was done by immunoSEQ multiplex PCR using 35 Vbeta forward primers and 13 Jbeta reverse primers.

The label giving this sample's treatment or condition can be read as: oral pan-JAK inhibitor, 5-10 mg twice daily. From alopecia areata patients, peripheral blood was collected along with lesional scalp punch biopsies. PBMCs were isolated by density centrifugation and stained for CD3, CD4 and CD8, after which CD4+ and CD8+ T cells were sorted on a FACSAria. Receptor libraries were prepared by the immunoSEQ multiplex PCR assay. For TCR sequencing, RNA was extracted from every sample and reverse transcribed into cDNA to serve as template. SuperScript III was used to make first-strand cDNA, primed with a 2:1 mix of oligo-dT and random hexamers. Amplification bias was assessed with a synthetic immune receptor repertoire, and residual bias was removed computationally. The paper's data handling went like this. Raw reads were preprocessed for error removal, and CDR3 was defined according to IMGT conventions as running from the conserved cysteine to phenylalanine. Clonality was computed as 1 minus the Shannon entropy, with the entropy normalized by log2 of the number of productive unique TCRs. Scalp TCRbeta sequences were cross-referenced with sorted blood CD4 and CD8 repertoires so that the CD4 or CD8 identity of scalp clones could be inferred. The immuneACCESS repertoire file appears here via TCRdb, limited to in-frame rearrangements. These files lack a portion of the clones; in checked studies, under half of the deficit traces to unresolved V genes, and the cause of the others is not known. The DNA gave D and trimming, while V, J and clone size come from that table. The sample includes about 200,000 clones, with roughly 70% observed a single time. The leading ten clones occupy about 1.3% of the sample.

Paper-wide results and their limitations: With tofacitinib, both scalp clonality and the number of expanded CD8+ clones among the top 100 scalp clones went down significantly. Unlike mouse skin, where gammadelta T cells dominate, normal human skin contains resident alphabeta T cells that get sequenced too, which complicates analysis of the scalp TCR repertoire. Compared with mice, TCR sequences shared between patients were less clear, possibly partly because of HLA diversity across the patient population. During tofacitinib treatment, many expanded lesional clones remained in scalp and blood, and this persistence may partly explain relapse after treatment is stopped. The treated cohort was small, with a single nonresponder, so links between baseline CD8+ expansion and response need larger studies. Higher clonality and more expanded CD8+ clones were observed in lesional scalp than in normal scalp, particularly in alopecia totalis/universalis, a finding suggestive of antigenic drive.

This TCR was sampled from a human donor with alopecia areata. The sample in question was CD4+ T cells sorted from blood, obtained between weeks 49 and 50, from a patient treated with tofacitinib.

The CDR3 sequence is CASSSAPLGYGANVLTF. DNA sequence: TGTGCCAGCAGCTCCGCCCCGTTGGGTTATGGGGCCAACGTCCTGACTTTC. The V gene is TRBV7-2 and the J gene is TRBJ2-6, with the D gene not confidently named. CDR1 and CDR2 are drawn from the germline V gene: SGHTA, FQGNSA. Including the terminal cysteine and phenylalanine, the CDR3 comprises 17 residues. Only the CDR3 portion is preserved as DNA: 51 bases, with reading frame beginning at the first base. A distance of 16 bases separates the germline ends of V and J, which lose 4 bases and 3 bases respectively.